This record concerns one TCR beta chain sequence. The sample belongs to a study of T cell changes during pregnancy in multiple sclerosis. The data were produced by immunoSEQ multiplex PCR, yet TCRdb's version contains in-frame clones alone and is incomplete. This sample carries around 29,000 clones, more than 90% of them seen once, and the ten largest clones take roughly 0.74%. Trimming cost V 5 bases and J 1 base, with 14 bases left between them. The CDR3 is 15 amino acids. Germline V gene sequence: CDR1 SGHTA, CDR2 FQGTGA. The TCR originated in a female donor with multiple sclerosis, enrolled in a pregnancy study. This chain uses TRBV7-3 with TRBJ1-1; no clear D. The source was CD4+ T cells from peripheral blood mononuclear cells, collected in the first trimester of pregnancy. The CDR3 DNA reads as TGTGCCAGCAGCCCCCTCGTGGCGGGGAACACTGAAGCTTTCTTT. This translates into CASSPLVAGNTEAFF.